A selection of T cell receptor beta chains follows, all from one sample in a study of cytomegalovirus exposure and HLA in healthy donors. Sequencing was performed with immunoSEQ multiplex PCR; in TCRdb, only in-frame clones are kept and a portion is missing. Of under 200,000 clones in the sample, roughly 74% were seen once. The material sequenced was PBMCs. The source of these receptors is a woman between 40 and 55 years old in good health and CMV-seropositive. Both conserved end residues are part of each CDR3. A D gene is named only where the DNA matches it firmly. The size entry is marked missing in some rows and otherwise reads once, few, many or a size class.

v_gene	d_gene	abundance	j_gene	CDR3nt	CDR3aa
TRBV14	-	-	TRBJ2-7	TGTGCCAGCAGCCCGGAGGGCCGAATAGGGGTGTTGAACTTC	CASSPEGRIGVLNF
TRBV5-3	TRBD1	-	TRBJ2-1	TGTGCCAGAACCCAAGGGGACAGACGCTACAATGAGCAGTTCTTC	CARTQGDRRYNEQFF
TRBV7-9	TRBD1	-	TRBJ1-3	TGTGCCAGCAGCCCCCCAGGGGGTGGTGGAAACACCATATATTTT	CASSPPGGGGNTIYF
TRBV7-9	-	once	TRBJ2-7	TGTGCCAGCAGCTTAGGCGACGAGCAGTACTTC	CASSLGDEQYF
TRBV6-1	-	-	TRBJ1-3	TGTGCCAGCAGTGATTTGAGGGTTGGAAACACCATATATTTT	CASSDLRVGNTIYF
TRBV15	-	-	TRBJ1-1	TGTGCCACCAGCAGAGATGGGCAGGGTGGAATGAACACTGAAGCTTTCTTT	CATSRDGQGGMNTEAFF
TRBV2	-	-	TRBJ2-3	TGTGCCAGCAGTGACCGACAGGTCGGGAGCACAGATACGCAGTATTTT	CASSDRQVGSTDTQYF
TRBV5-5	-	-	TRBJ2-7	TGTGCCAGCAGCTTGGAAACAGGAACCTACGAGCAGTACTTC	CASSLETGTYEQYF
TRBV27	-	-	TRBJ2-7	TGTGCCAGCAGTTTCCAGGGACTGGCATACGAGCAGTACTTC	CASSFQGLAYEQYF
TRBV25-1	TRBD2	-	TRBJ2-7	TGTGCCAGCAGTGCCTCAGGGGGGACTAGCGGGAAACGCGAGCAGTACTTC	CASSASGGTSGKREQYF
TRBV18	-	-	TRBJ2-5	TGTGCCAGCTCACCTTACCTTAACAGAGACCAAGAGACCCAGTACTTC	CASSPYLNRDQETQYF
TRBV30	-	few	TRBJ1-5	TGTGCCTGGAGTGCGGTCGGGGGGTTGCCCCAGCATTTT	CAWSAVGGLPQHF
TRBV30	-	-	TRBJ1-6	TGTGCCTGGATGTACGGAGGGAACGTCCTCCACTTT	CAWMYGGNVLHF
TRBV19	TRBD1	-	TRBJ1-2	TGTGCCAGTAGTATAGGACAGGGATATGGCTACACCTTC	CASSIGQGYGYTF
TRBV30	-	-	TRBJ2-7	TGTGCCTGGAGTAAACTGAATTCGAAGCAGTACTTC	CAWSKLNSKQYF
TRBV19	TRBD2	-	TRBJ2-1	TGTGCCAGTACCGGACTAGCGGGTAACAATGAGCAGTTCTTC	CASTGLAGNNEQFF
TRBV18	TRBD1	-	TRBJ1-1	TGTGCCAGCTCACCACCTGGGACAGGTCGTGAAGCTTTCTTT	CASSPPGTGREAFF
TRBV7-9	TRBD1	-	TRBJ2-7	TGTGCCAGCAGCTTTGACAGGGGAGGTGACGAGCAGTACTTC	CASSFDRGGDEQYF
TRBV19	-	-	TRBJ1-1	TGTGCCAGTAGTCAACAGATGAACACTGAAGCTTTCTTT	CASSQQMNTEAFF
TRBV30	TRBD1	-	TRBJ1-5	TGTGCCTTCAACGACAGGGGGCGAAGCAATCAGCCCCAGCATTTT	CAFNDRGRSNQPQHF
TRBV7-3	-	-	TRBJ2-1	TGTGCCAGCAGCTTAGAGTTCATAGGGAGTTCCTACAATGAGCAGTTCTTC	CASSLEFIGSSYNEQFF
TRBV28	TRBD1	-	TRBJ2-7	TGTGCCAGCAGTTTCCGGGACAGGAGATCCTACGAGCAGTACTTC	CASSFRDRRSYEQYF
TRBV6-6	-	few	TRBJ1-1	TGTGCCAGCAGTTACCAGGTGAACACTGAAGCTTTCTTT	CASSYQVNTEAFF
TRBV9	-	-	TRBJ2-1	TGTGCCAGCAGTCTATACAATGAGCAGTTCTTC	CASSLYNEQFF
TRBV6-5	TRBD1	-	TRBJ1-5	TGTGCCAGCCGACCATCGACAGGGGGCAGCCAGCCCCAGCATTTT	CASRPSTGGSQPQHF
TRBV2	TRBD1	-	TRBJ1-4	TGTGCCAGCAGCAAGGACAGGGGGCGTGAAAAACTGTTTTTT	CASSKDRGREKLFF
TRBV19	-	-	TRBJ1-2	TGTGCCAGTAGTATCCGGCGGAGTGGGGCAGTCGAGAACTATGGCTACACCTTC	CASSIRRSGAVENYGYTF
TRBV21-1	-	-	TRBJ2-5	TGTGCCAGCAGCAACGGGACAGGGAGAGAGACCCAGTACTTC	CASSNGTGRETQYF
TRBV18	TRBD1	-	TRBJ2-5	TGTGCCAGCTCACCCGGGACAGGGGATGTCGAGACCCAGTACTTC	CASSPGTGDVETQYF
TRBV6-6	TRBD1	few	TRBJ2-7	TGTGCCAGCAGGACCGGGACAGGGGCCTACGAGCAGTACTTC	CASRTGTGAYEQYF
TRBV5-8	-	-	TRBJ2-2	TGTGCCAGCAGCTTAGGGGTCGGGGAGCTGTTTTTT	CASSLGVGELFF
TRBV5-6	-	-	TRBJ1-5	TGTGCCAGCAGCTTGGAACAGGGAGTAAATCAGCCCCAGCATTTT	CASSLEQGVNQPQHF
TRBV19	TRBD2	-	TRBJ2-7	TGTGCCAGTAGTATCTACGGCGGGAGCTCCTACGAGCAGTACTTC	CASSIYGGSSYEQYF
TRBV10-3	TRBD2	few	TRBJ2-3	TGTGCCATCAGTGTCGAGCGGGGGATCACAGATACGCAGTATTTT	CAISVERGITDTQYF
TRBV7-3	-	-	TRBJ1-1	TGTGCCAGCAGCTTAACGCAGGGGACTGAAGCTTTCTTT	CASSLTQGTEAFF
TRBV4-3	-	-	TRBJ1-5	TGCGCCAGCAGCCAAGATGCGGGGAGCAATCAGCCCCAGCATTTT	CASSQDAGSNQPQHF
TRBV7-9	TRBD2	-	TRBJ2-7	TGTGCCAGCAGCTTCCGGGGGGGGGCCCCCGAGCAGTACTTC	CASSFRGGAPEQYF
TRBV30	-	-	TRBJ2-2	TGTGCCTTAGGACAGAACCCGAACACCGGGGAGCTGTTTTTT	CALGQNPNTGELFF
TRBV2	TRBD1	-	TRBJ2-3	TGTGCCAGCCGAAAGGACAGGGGAGGGGGAGATACGCAGTATTTT	CASRKDRGGGDTQYF
TRBV7-2	-	-	TRBJ1-2	TGTGCCAGCAGCCCCTGGGGCCATAACTATGGCTACACCTTC	CASSPWGHNYGYTF
TRBV6-5	-	-	TRBJ1-2	TGTGCCAGCAGTTACTCGGGGGCAGGGGATAACTATGGCTACACCTTC	CASSYSGAGDNYGYTF
TRBV27	-	-	TRBJ1-2	TGTGCCAGCAGCGACCGGGGGTGGGGCTACACCTTC	CASSDRGWGYTF
TRBV5-1	TRBD1	-	TRBJ1-6	TGCGCCAGCAGGCGTGGACAGAGGGAAGGGGGCTATTCACCCCTCCACTTT	CASRRGQREGGYSPLHF
TRBV7-9	TRBD1	-	TRBJ2-7	TGTGCCAGCAGCCCTGACCGGGACAGGGTTGATGAGCAGTACTTC	CASSPDRDRVDEQYF
TRBV7-9	TRBD2	-	TRBJ2-1	TGTGCCAGCAGCTTACGGGGGGGCCTCTACAATGAGCAGTTCTTC	CASSLRGGLYNEQFF
TRBV19	-	once	TRBJ1-2	TGTGCCAGTAGTATAGATCGGGGGGCAATGGATGGCTACACCTTC	CASSIDRGAMDGYTF
TRBV27	-	-	TRBJ2-5	TGTGCCAGCAGTTCCTACAGGGAGGAGACCCAGTACTTC	CASSSYREETQYF
TRBV20-1	-	few	TRBJ2-4	TGCAGTGCTTGGAGAAACATTCAGTACTTC	CSAWRNIQYF
TRBV9	TRBD1	-	TRBJ2-1	TGTGCCAGCAGCGTAGATGGACAGGGATACAATGAGCAGTTCTTC	CASSVDGQGYNEQFF
TRBV9	-	few	TRBJ1-2	TGTGCCAGCAGCGTAGCTAAGACAGCTAACTATGGCTACACCTTC	CASSVAKTANYGYTF
TRBV27	TRBD1	-	TRBJ2-6	TGTGCCAGCAGCCGCTCAACCGGGACAGGCTCTTCCTCTGGGGCCAACGTCCTGACTTTC	CASSRSTGTGSSSGANVLTF
TRBV28	-	-	TRBJ2-7	TGTGCCAGCAGTCCCGGGGGTCCCTACGAGCAGTACTTC	CASSPGGPYEQYF
TRBV19	TRBD1	-	TRBJ2-7	TGTGCCAGTAGTGCAGGGACAGGTTTTTCCTACGAGCAGTACTTC	CASSAGTGFSYEQYF
TRBV6-5	-	-	TRBJ1-1	TGTGCCAGCAGGATCCGGGAAGGGAACACTGAAGCTTTCTTT	CASRIREGNTEAFF
TRBV7-2	TRBD1	-	TRBJ1-3	TGTGCCAGCAGCTTTGACAGGGGTGGTGGAAACACCATATATTTT	CASSFDRGGGNTIYF